The rows below give T cell receptor beta chains drawn from one sample of a study of blood T cell repertoires in COVID-19. TCRdb keeps only in-frame clones here, not all; method: immunoSEQ multiplex PCR. Seen here are some 64,000 clones, roughly 90% observed once, and the top ten hold roughly 3.9%. Sequenced input: peripheral blood. The source of these receptors is a man aged 45-65 years with active COVID-19. The CDR3 runs from the conserved cysteine through the conserved F or W. A D gene is named only where the DNA matches it firmly. Not every row has a clone size; where given, it reads once, few, many or a size class.

j_call	v_call	clone_size	d_call	cdr3_length	cdr3_aa	cdr3_nt
TRBJ2-7	TRBV14	NA	TRBD2	15	CASSRGLASSYEQYF	TGTGCCAGCAGTCGGGGACTAGCGAGCTCCTACGAGCAGTACTTC
TRBJ1-2	TRBV7-9	NA	NA	15	CASSFHRDASYGYTF	TGTGCCAGCAGCTTCCACAGGGATGCCAGCTATGGCTACACCTTC
TRBJ2-5	TRBV28	NA	NA	14	CASSSQRMRETQYF	TGTGCCAGCAGTTCCCAGCGTATGCGAGAGACCCAGTACTTC
TRBJ2-3	TRBV11-3	NA	TRBD2	18	CASSPGTSGGASTDTQYF	TGTGCCAGCAGCCCCGGGACTAGCGGGGGGGCTAGCACAGATACGCAGTATTTT
TRBJ1-2	TRBV29-1	NA	NA	13	CSVERGRIYGYTF	TGCAGCGTTGAGAGAGGGAGGATCTATGGCTACACCTTC
TRBJ1-5	TRBV6-1	NA	TRBD1	13	CASSETGFQPQHF	TGTGCCAGCAGTGAGACAGGGTTTCAGCCCCAGCATTTT
TRBJ1-1	TRBV13	NA	NA	12	CASSLRTTEAFF	TGTGCCAGCAGCTTACGAACTACTGAAGCTTTCTTT
TRBJ2-1	TRBV12-5	NA	NA	13	CASGRGAYNEQFF	TGTGCTAGTGGCCGGGGGGCTTACAATGAGCAGTTCTTC
TRBJ1-4	TRBV5-4	NA	NA	14	CASTKAEGGEKLFF	TGTGCCAGCACCAAAGCCGAGGGAGGAGAAAAACTGTTTTTT
TRBJ2-1	TRBV3-1/TRBV3-2	NA	NA	13	CASSPLSYNEQFF	TGTGCCAGCAGCCCACTGAGCTACAATGAGCAGTTCTTC
TRBJ2-3	TRBV11-1	NA	NA	15	CASSPSQGQEDTQYF	TGTGCCAGCAGCCCCTCGCAGGGGCAAGAAGATACGCAGTATTTT
TRBJ1-2	TRBV18	once	NA	13	CASSPSAGDGYTF	TGTGCCAGCTCCCCGAGCGCAGGGGATGGCTACACCTTC
TRBJ2-6	TRBV5-5	NA	NA	13	CASSISYANVLTF	TGTGCCAGCTCGATAAGCTATGCCAACGTCCTGACTTTC
TRBJ2-3	TRBV7-2	NA	TRBD2	16	CASSLALAGSTDTQYF	TGTGCCAGCAGCTTAGCGCTAGCGGGGAGCACAGATACGCAGTATTTT